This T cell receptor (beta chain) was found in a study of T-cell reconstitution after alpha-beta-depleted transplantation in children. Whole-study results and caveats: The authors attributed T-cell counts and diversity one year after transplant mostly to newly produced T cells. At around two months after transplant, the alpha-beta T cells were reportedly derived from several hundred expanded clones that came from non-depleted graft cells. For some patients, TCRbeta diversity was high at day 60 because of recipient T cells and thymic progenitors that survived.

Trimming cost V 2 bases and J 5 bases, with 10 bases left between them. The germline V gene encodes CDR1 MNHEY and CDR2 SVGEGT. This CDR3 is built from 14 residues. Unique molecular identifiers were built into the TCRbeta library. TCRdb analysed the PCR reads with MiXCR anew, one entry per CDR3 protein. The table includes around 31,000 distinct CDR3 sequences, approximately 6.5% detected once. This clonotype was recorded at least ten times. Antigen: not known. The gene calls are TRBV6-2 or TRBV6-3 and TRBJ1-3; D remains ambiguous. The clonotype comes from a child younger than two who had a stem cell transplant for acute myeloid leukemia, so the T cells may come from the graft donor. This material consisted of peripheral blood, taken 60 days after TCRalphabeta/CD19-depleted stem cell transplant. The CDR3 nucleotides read TGTGCCAGCAGTTACATCCCCGGGAGAAACACCATATATTTT. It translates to CASSYIPGRNTIYF.